What follows is one T cell receptor (beta chain) and its context. The sample holds many counts of this clonotype. Which antigen it targets is not known. Per-base qualities were not stored, and no clone one base away is much larger. The library was generated by RACE. Reads for this sample came from a NextSeq 500. During library preparation, unique molecular identifiers were attached to individual cDNA molecules so that TCRs could be counted in a quantitative, reproducible way. From each blood RNA sample, both TCR alpha and TCR beta chains were sequenced. As for the original processing: The median number of TCRs per sample was 95,638, ranging from roughly 20,000 to 690,600. V, J and CDR3 annotation of the TCR reads was carried out using the Decombinator software suite. Every sample was subsampled to the same number of TCRs (28,000) for the PS versus PT1 abundance plots. Expanded TCRs were defined as absent before sensitization and observed at least eight times at the 2-week time point. In-frame beta chains were kept once TCRdb had trimmed the public reads at Q25 with fastp and called clones with MiXCR. For every CDR3 protein sequence, its rows merge into one entry that carries the most common genes and DNA. TCRdb assigned the V and J calls; the authors' analysis was not used. Counted in this sample were approximately 370,000 distinct CDR3 sequences; roughly 6% of them appeared once. Of the sample, less than 9% falls within the top ten clones.

The sample's time point label, decoded: pre-sensitization, week 0. The sample's treatment or condition label is to be understood as: therapeutic diphenylcyclopropenone sensitization with weekly scalp DPC. At every patch-test visit, the blood draw took place before the patch test was put on. Patients were eligible if aged 18 to 70, diagnosed with alopecia and judged suitable for DPC therapy, and pregnant patients were excluded. Unfractionated whole blood was collected in Tempus Blood RNA tubes, and total RNA was extracted from that blood. This entry is derived from a study of human T cells and chemical hapten exposure (dated by TCRdb to about 2021). Describing the broader study: For sensitization, 2% DPC in acetone was applied to an approximately 2 cm by approximately 2 cm area of upper inner arm skin. Throughout the approximately 22-week study period, patients were also given weekly therapeutic DPC doses on the scalp. Patch testing on the upper back used Finn chambers containing 0.01% DPC, with scoring done after 6 days according to International Contact Dermatitis Research Group standards. The mostly female patient cohort included alopecia areata with under or over 50% scalp involvement, alopecia totalis and alopecia universalis. Libraries were combined into a pool for sequencing, and differences in TCR yield between samples came mainly from small differences in library volumes within the pool. Peripheral blood TCR repertoire changes were tracked in vivo in alopecia patients during primary and secondary sensitization to the hapten diphenylcyclopropenone (DPC). Blood was sampled from patients pre-sensitization (week 0) and at 2, 6 and about 24 weeks after DPC sensitization. Twenty-nine alopecia patients provided blood for TCR sequencing at one to four time points (pre-sensitization, 2, 6 and 24 weeks).

General conclusions and limits of the study: Patch test score correlated positively with the number of PT1 expanded TCRs, reaching significance at thresholds 8, 16 and 32 but not at 4. All patients had alopecia, a presumed autoimmune disease, so their immune response might differ from that of healthy individuals. Compared with pre-sensitization or healthy control sets, expanded TCRs formed significantly more large CDR3 similarity clusters, which is consistent with antigen-driven responses. After repeated subsampling, the strength of the expansion versus patch-test correlation and the threshold at which it became significant changed. The number of TCRs above 1 in 1000 frequency did not change with DPC sensitization; there was no evidence of global repertoire structure alterations.

V loses 1 base at its end and J loses 7 bases; junction bases beyond the gene matches: 7. Taken from cysteine to phenylalanine, the CDR3 has 16 residues. Of the read, only the CDR3 DNA is kept; its 48 bases are in frame from base 1. For CDR1 and CDR2, the germline V gene lists MGHRA and YSYEKL. Recombination linked TRBV4-1 to TRBJ1-6, with 7 bases in between that match TRBD1. The clonotype comes from a woman between 18 and 29 years old with alopecia areata. Some clones in this sample may be carry-over from other donors' samples. Sequencing used whole blood, obtained in connection with sensitization to the hapten diphenylcyclopropenone (DPC). The nucleotides are TGCGCCAGCAGCCAAGTCGGAGGGGGCGCGAATTCACCCCTCCACTTT. It is translated as CASSQVGGGANSPLHF.